The source of this TCR beta chain is a study of control samples from healthy donors and cancer patients. Profiled with immunoSEQ multiplex PCR; TCRdb holds only in-frame clones, not every one. The sample has around 140,000 clones, about 89% seen once. The CDR3 is 13 residues long. V trimming: 5 bases; J trimming: 5 bases; junction bases outside the gene matches: 0. Germline CDR1 is SEHNR and CDR2 is FQNEAQ (reference sequence). This clonotype was obtained from a man younger than 30 in good health. Sequenced: blood. V gene TRBV7-9 combines with J gene TRBJ1-6; 7 bases map to TRBD1. The CDR3, as DNA: TGTGCCAGCAGCGGGACAGATAATTCACCCCTCCACTTT. Its protein is CASSGTDNSPLHF.